These 15 T cell receptor beta chains were all obtained from the same sample, sequenced in a study of T cell changes during pregnancy in multiple sclerosis. TCRdb's copy holds only in-frame clones and misses some; the assay was immunoSEQ multiplex PCR. The table shows about 100,000 clones, with 92% occurring only once. Here the sequenced sample was peripheral blood, taken after pregnancy. Source of these receptors: a female donor with multiple sclerosis, enrolled in a pregnancy study.

The CDR3 here is CASSPTGTGIYEQYF. The CDR3 nucleotides read TGTGCCAGCAGCCCAACCGGGACAGGGATCTACGAGCAGTACTTC. The V gene is TRBV5-6, the J gene TRBJ2-7; TRBD1 matches 9 bases. CDR1 is SGHDT and CDR2 is YYEEEE in the germline V gene. The CDR3 is made up of 15 amino acids. With V trimmed by 4 bases and J by 3 bases, 8 bases remained unmatched.

V is TRBV28 and J is TRBJ1-5; 7 bases map to TRBD1. V gave up 6 bases and J gave up 0 bases; unmatched junction bases: 2. CDR1 MDHEN and CDR2 SYDVKM come from the germline V gene. The length of the CDR3 is 14 residues. The CDR3 bases are TGTGCCAGCAGGGGGACAGATAGCAATCAGCCCCAGCATTTT. Translated, it gives CASRGTDSNQPQHF.

The genes are TRBV28 and TRBJ2-2; a possible D gene is TRBD2 (6 bases). Trimming pared 4 bases from V and 4 bases from J, leaving 16 bases between. The CDR3 runs to 16 residues. CDR1 is MDHEN, CDR2 SYDVKM, per germline. The CDR3 loop is CASSSLGGSLTGELFF. The CDR3 nucleotides are TGTGCCAGCAGTTCCCTTGGAGGGAGTCTCACCGGGGAGCTGTTTTTT.

The V and J genes are TRBV9 and TRBJ1-2, with a possible D match to TRBD1 (6 bases). The V and J ends lost 6 bases and 8 bases respectively, with 17 bases between them. This CDR3 has 13 residues. Germline V gene sequence: CDR1 SGDLS, CDR2 YYNGEE. Written as DNA, the CDR3 is TGTGCCAGCACCCTAGGGGGGGCGTCGGGCTACACCTTC. This codes for CASTLGGASGYTF.

The chain is built from TRBV5-4 and TRBJ1-4, with 7 nucleotides matching TRBD1. Germline CDR1 is SGHNT and CDR2 is YYREEE (reference sequence). With V trimmed by 3 bases and J by 8 bases, 10 bases remained unmatched. This CDR3 has 15 amino acids. The CDR3 DNA is TGTGCCAGCAGCTCCCAGACAGGGATCAACGAAAAACTGTTTTTT. Its translation is CASSSQTGINEKLFF.

The chain joins TRBV9 to TRBJ2-7, with D perhaps TRBD1 (6 bases). V shed 2 bases and J shed 4 bases, with 10 bases lying between them. The CDR3 is made up of 13 amino acids. The germline V gene encodes CDR1 SGDLS and CDR2 YYNGEE. CDR3 DNA sequence: TGTGCCAGCAGCGTGGCAGGGGAGTACGAGCAGTACTTC. Translation gives CASSVAGEYEQYF.

J is TRBJ2-2 and V is TRBV6-5, with D possibly TRBD1 on 5 matching bases. The CDR3 runs to 13 residues. V was shortened by 6 bases and J by 6 bases, with 11 bases between the two germline ends. Germline V gives CDR1 MNHEY, CDR2 SVGAGI. The CDR3 here is CASSRPGPGELFF. The CDR3 DNA reads as TGTGCCAGCAGCCGTCCAGGGCCCGGGGAGCTGTTTTTT.

The V gene is TRBV5-4, the J gene TRBJ2-1, with 7 bases that match TRBD2. The CDR3 totals 13 residues. J was trimmed by 9 bases and V by 0 bases; bases with no gene match: 3. The germline gives CDR1 SGHNT, CDR2 YYREEE (reference sequence). The CDR3 loop reads CASSLGRGTEQFF. The CDR3 DNA sequence: TGTGCCAGCAGCTTGGGGCGGGGGACTGAGCAGTTCTTC. Full variable domain (rest looked up from reference TRBV5-4 and TRBJ2-1): ETGVTQSPTHLIKTRGQQVTLRCSSQSGHNTVSWYQQALGQGPQFIFQYYREEENGRGNFPPRFSGLQFPNYSSELNVNALELDDSALYLCASSLGRGTEQFFGPGTRLTVL.

The chain joins TRBV7-9 to TRBJ1-3; 8 bases match TRBD1. Germline V gene sequence: CDR1 SEHNR, CDR2 FQNEAQ (reference sequence). The CDR3 spans 15 residues. The trim removed 6 bases at V and 0 bases at J, leaving 4 bases unmatched. CDR3 sequence (DNA): TGTGCCAGCAGACGCGGACAGGGCTCTGGAAACACCATATATTTT. Translated: CASRRGQGSGNTIYF. The whole variable domain, filled in from reference TRBV7-9 and TRBJ1-3, reads DTGVSQNPRHKITKRGQNVTFRCDPISEHNRLYWYRQTLGQGPEFLTYFQNEAQLEKSRLLSDRFSAERPKGSFSTLEIQRTEQGDSAMYLCASRRGQGSGNTIYFGEGSWLTVV.

V gene TRBV7-3 combines with J gene TRBJ2-1; tentatively, D is TRBD1 (6 bases). Germline CDR1 reads SGHTA; CDR2 reads FQGTGA. The CDR3 extends over 16 amino acids. V lost 2 bases and J lost 2, with 13 bases in between. The CDR3 bases are TGTGCCAGCAGCTTAGTCCGGGCAGGGGCCTACAATGAGCAGTTCTTC. It encodes CASSLVRAGAYNEQFF.

This chain joins TRBV29-1 and TRBJ1-4; tentative D call: TRBD1 (6 bases). CDR1 and CDR2 from the germline V gene are SQVTM and ANQGSEA. This CDR3 region has 15 residues. V gave up 4 bases and J gave up 6 bases, with 18 bases separating them. CDR3 amino acids: CSVGRGGAKDEKLFF. In DNA, the CDR3 is TGCAGCGTTGGACGGGGGGGGGCAAAAGATGAAAAACTGTTTTTT.

The rearrangement joins TRBV5-1 to TRBJ2-7, with 15 bases fitting TRBD2. Germline CDR1 SGHRS, CDR2 YFSETQ. There are 16 residues in the CDR3. J was trimmed by 1 base and V by 4 bases; bases with no gene match: 3. The CDR3 is CASSQGLAGGSYEQYF. In DNA, the CDR3 is TGCGCCAGCAGCCAGGGACTAGCGGGAGGATCCTACGAGCAGTACTTC. Looking up the rest from reference TRBV5-1 and TRBJ2-7 gives the full variable domain: KAGVTQTPRYLIKTRGQQVTLSCSPISGHRSVSWYQQTPGQGLQFLFEYFSETQRNKGNFPGRFSGRQFSNSRSEMNVSTLELGDSALYLCASSQGLAGGSYEQYFGPGTRLTVT.

J is TRBJ1-1 and V is TRBV9, with no clear D. The CDR3 is 12 residues long. V shed 4 bases and J shed 3 bases, with 7 bases lying between them. CDR1 and CDR2 from the germline V gene are SGDLS and YYNGEE. The CDR3, as DNA: TGTGCCAGCAGCCCCATGTACACTGAAGCTTTCTTT. It specifies CASSPMYTEAFF. Filled out from reference TRBV9 and TRBJ1-1, the complete variable domain reads DSGVTQTPKHLITATGQRVTLRCSPRSGDLSVYWYQQSLDQGLQFLIQYYNGEERAKGNILERFSAQQFPDLHSELNLSSLELGDSALYFCASSPMYTEAFFGQGTRLTVV.

CDR3 DNA sequence: TGTGCCAGTACCCCCCTAGCGGGGGATTACAATGAGCAGTTCTTC. Encoded protein: CASTPLAGDYNEQFF. This chain uses TRBV19 with TRBJ2-1, with 10 nucleotides matching TRBD2. The V gene's germline CDR1 is LNHDA and CDR2 SQIVND (reference sequence). The CDR3 is 15 amino acids. Germline trimming cut 7 bases from V and 4 bases from J; bases unmatched to any gene: 7.

The rearrangement links TRBV4-1 to TRBJ1-3, with D possibly being TRBD1 (5 bases). The CDR3 length is 17 residues. The V end lost 3 bases, the J end lost 0 bases, and 15 bases lay between the germline ends. The germline gives CDR1 MGHRA, CDR2 YSYEKL. The CDR3 loop reads CASSHSRAGISGNTIYF. The CDR3 nucleotides are TGCGCCAGCAGCCACAGCCGCGCAGGGATCTCTGGAAACACCATATATTTT.